The 20 T cell receptor beta chains presented below share a single source sample, sequenced in a study of CD8 T cells in ankylosing spondylitis. MiXCR was run by TCRdb on the 5' RACE reads, yielding one entry per CDR3 protein. In the table there are 300,000 to 350,000 distinct CDR3 sequences, approximately 10% of which are singletons. The sample was blood, either unsorted or a sorted T cell fraction (not recorded which). The source of these receptors is a female donor with ankylosing spondylitis or in good health (not recorded which).

The gene calls are TRBV27 and TRBJ2-7; 9 bases fit TRBD1. J lost 4 bases, V lost 4 bases, and 14 bases had no gene match. The CDR3 runs 17 residues. The germline V gene has CDR1 MNHEY and CDR2 SMNVEV (reference sequence). The CDR3 DNA follows: TGTGCCAGCAGTTCCCGGGCCCGACAGGGGGGTAATTACGAGCAGTACTTC. This encodes CASSSRARQGGNYEQYF.

This rearrangement joins TRBV20-1 to TRBJ1-2, with a tentative D call TRBD1 (6 bases). Trimming took off 8 bases at V and 0 bases at J, with 13 bases between the two ends. The germline gives CDR1 DFQATT, CDR2 SNEGSKA (reference sequence). The CDR3 sequence is 13 residues long. This CDR3 reads CSSQGNSNYGYTF. The CDR3 DNA reads TGCAGTTCACAGGGAAATTCTAACTATGGCTACACCTTC.

This clonotype was counted between two and nine times. This chain links TRBV20-1 with TRBJ2-7; a weak D match, TRBD2 (6 bases). The V and J ends lost 1 base and 3 bases respectively, with 10 bases between them. This CDR3 is built from 13 residues. Germline V gene data show CDR1 as DFQATT and CDR2 as SNEGSKA (reference sequence). The CDR3 sequence is CSARVQGGYEQYF. CDR3 DNA: TGCAGTGCTAGAGTCCAGGGAGGCTACGAGCAGTACTTC.

This clonotype appeared a few times. This chain connects TRBV27 to TRBJ2-3; D not resolved. Trimming cost V 4 bases and J 0 bases, with 14 bases left between them. The CDR3 is 16 residues long. The germline V gene encodes CDR1 MNHEY and CDR2 SMNVEV (reference sequence). The CDR3 spells CASSSRQSSSTDTQYF. The CDR3, as DNA: TGTGCCAGCAGTTCCCGACAATCCTCTAGCACAGATACGCAGTATTTT.

The V gene is TRBV2, the J gene TRBJ2-6, with D perhaps matching TRBD2 (6 bases). The CDR3 is made up of 15 amino acids. With 4 bases removed from V and 2 bases from J, the gap between germline ends came to 9 bases. Per germline, CDR1 SNHLY and CDR2 FYNNEI. As DNA, the CDR3 is TGTGCCAGCAGTGTTTGGGGGGCTGGGGCCAACGTCCTGACTTTC. It translates to CASSVWGAGANVLTF. The full variable domain, its missing parts supplied by reference TRBV2 and TRBJ2-6, is EPEVTQTPSHQVTQMGQEVILRCVPISNHLYFYWYRQILGQKVEFLVSFYNNEISEKSEIFDDQFSVERPDGSNFTLKIRSTKLEDSAMYFCASSVWGAGANVLTFGAGSRLTVL.

The V and J genes are TRBV27 and TRBJ2-5; D is ambiguous. Germline CDR1 reads MNHEY; CDR2 reads SMNVEV (reference sequence). The CDR3 loop spans 14 amino acids. Trimming cost V 2 bases and J 5 bases, with 12 bases left between them. Written as DNA, the CDR3 is TGTGCCAGCAGTTTAGTGTGGAAGTTGGAGACCCAGTACTTC. Its translation: CASSLVWKLETQYF.

A few counts support this clonotype. The chain is built from TRBV18 and TRBJ2-1; D perhaps matches TRBD2 (7 bases). This CDR3 is built from 18 residues. V was shortened by 1 base and J by 0 bases, with 16 bases between the two germline ends. Germline V gene lookup returns CDR1 KGHSH and CDR2 LQKENI. The CDR3 loop reads CASSPRGGYDLSYNEQFF. CDR3 in DNA: TGTGCCAGCTCACCACGGGGGGGCTATGATCTCTCCTACAATGAGCAGTTCTTC.

V usage is TRBV5-5 and J usage is TRBJ1-4; D call uncertain. Germline V gene lookup returns CDR1 SGHKS and CDR2 YYEKEE (reference sequence). CDR3 length equals 13 residues. Between the trimmed V and J ends, which lost 2 bases and 7 bases, there was a span of 9 bases. Here the CDR3 reads CASSFQLAEKLFF. In nucleotides, the CDR3 is TGTGCCAGCAGCTTCCAACTGGCTGAAAAACTGTTTTTT.

This clonotype was seen many times. The rearrangement links TRBV27 to TRBJ1-6; 7 nucleotides align to TRBD1. The CDR3 length is 16 residues. Germline CDR1 and CDR2: MNHEY and SMNVEV (reference sequence). The V gene end was trimmed by 6 bases and the J gene end by 4 bases; junction bases not matched to a gene: 9. CDR3 sequence: CASSLLPGQYNSPLHF. DNA for the CDR3: TGTGCCAGCAGCCTACTACCGGGACAGTATAATTCACCCCTCCACTTT.

This clonotype was seen repeatedly, ten times or more. CDR3 in amino acids: CSATPPWQGQPQHF. The CDR3 DNA reads as TGCAGTGCTACCCCCCCCTGGCAGGGACAGCCCCAGCATTTT. J is TRBJ1-5 and V is TRBV20-1; weak D call: TRBD1 (5 bases). The germline V gene has CDR1 DFQATT and CDR2 SNEGSKA (reference sequence). The V and J ends lost 4 bases and 7 bases respectively, with 17 bases between them. The CDR3 loop spans 14 amino acids.

This chain joins TRBV28 and TRBJ2-5; D possibly corresponds to TRBD2 (7 bases). CDR3 length: 15 amino acids. Germline V CDR1 and CDR2: MDHEN, SYDVKM. The V end was cut by 6 bases, the J end by 3 bases, with 17 bases between. CDR3 DNA: TGTGCCAGCAGGCCTAAGGGGGAGGGTAAAGAGACCCAGTACTTC. Protein product: CASRPKGEGKETQYF.

This clonotype was seen ten or more times. The CDR3 region has the DNA TGTGCCGCTATGCTGGGACTAGCGGGAGGCGGGGAGCTGTTTTTT. Protein product: CAAMLGLAGGGELFF. The chain has TRBV7-2 and TRBJ2-2, with TRBD2 matching 15 bases. The CDR3 loop spans 15 amino acids. The ends lost 11 bases at V and 7 bases at J; junction bases unmatched: 8. In germline, CDR1 is SGHTA, CDR2 FQGNSA.

This clonotype was seen ten or more times. The J gene is TRBJ2-1, the V gene TRBV24-1; a possible D gene is TRBD2 (6 bases). V lost 1 base and J lost 6, with 12 bases in between. This CDR3 is 15 amino acids long. Germline V gene lookup returns CDR1 KGHDR and CDR2 SFDVKD. CDR3 region: CATSDFGETSNEQFF. The CDR3 DNA sequence: TGTGCCACCAGTGATTTCGGGGAGACTAGCAATGAGCAGTTCTTC.

This clonotype was detected ten times or more. V gene TRBV20-1 combines with J gene TRBJ2-5; 10 bases agree with TRBD2. The V gene's germline CDR1 is DFQATT and CDR2 SNEGSKA (reference sequence). The CDR3 runs 16 residues. V lost 4 bases to trimming and J lost 4 bases; unmatched junction nucleotides: 12. The CDR3 bases are TGCAGTGCTATAGGACTAGCGGAGGGGGTGGGAGAGACCCAGTACTTC. This sequence encodes CSAIGLAEGVGETQYF.

This clonotype came up once. This may be a read error, as it is one base from a much larger clone. This sequence joins TRBV20-1 and TRBJ2-1; D may be TRBD1 or TRBD2 (5 bases each). Trimming pared 6 bases from V and 2 bases from J, leaving 20 bases between. In germline, CDR1 is DFQATT, CDR2 SNEGSKA (reference sequence). CDR3 length equals 16 residues. The CDR3 region is CSAPLGVALPYNEQFF. The DNA for the CDR3 is TGCAGTGCCCCCCTGGGGGTGGCTCTCCCCTACAATGAGCAGTTCTTC.

This chain links TRBV3-1 with TRBJ2-1, with D maybe TRBD2 (6 bases). The CDR3 is 18 residues long. Trimming removed 0 bases from V and 0 bases from J, with 15 bases in between. Germline V CDR1 and CDR2: LGHDT, YNNKEL (reference sequence). CDR3 amino acids: CASSQDGLALSSYNEQFF. Here the CDR3 DNA reads TGTGCCAGCAGCCAAGATGGCCTAGCGCTTAGCTCCTACAATGAGCAGTTCTTC.

The chain has TRBV20-1 and TRBJ1-3, with D uncertain. The CDR3 length is 19 residues. From germline, CDR1 is DFQATT and CDR2 SNEGSKA (reference sequence). V gave up 1 base and J gave up 7 bases, with 29 bases separating them. Written as DNA, the CDR3 is TGCAGTGCTAGAGCCTTCCAGGCCACAGCGATCGACCCGGGGAACACCATATATTTT. The encoded protein is CSARAFQATAIDPGNTIYF.

This clonotype was seen a few times. This chain connects TRBV20-1 to TRBJ1-5; D remains unclear. Trimming took 0 bases from V and 2 from J, leaving 23 bases between them. Germline CDR1 is DFQATT and CDR2 is SNEGSKA (reference sequence). CDR3 length: 19 residues. The chain's CDR3 is CSARDLKNPVVFGNQPQHF. CDR3 bases: TGCAGTGCTAGAGATCTTAAAAATCCAGTGGTATTTGGCAATCAGCCCCAGCATTTT.

This clonotype was observed a handful of times. The chain recombines TRBV7-3 with TRBJ2-1; D call uncertain. Germline values: CDR1 SGHTA, CDR2 FQGTGA. This CDR3 is 14 amino acids long. V lost 8 bases to trimming and J lost 4 bases, with 15 bases between them. Here the CDR3 reads CASAPAGQYNEQFF. The CDR3 bases are TGTGCCAGCGCCCCCGCAGGTCAATACAATGAGCAGTTCTTC.

The genes are TRBV20-1 and TRBJ2-5; D is possibly TRBD2 (6 bases). The CDR3 has 13 residues. CDR1 is DFQATT, CDR2 SNEGSKA, per germline (reference sequence). Trimming removed 3 bases from V and 4 bases from J, with 12 bases in between. The CDR3 sequence is CSASLGGGETQYF. Written as DNA, the CDR3 is TGCAGTGCTAGTCTCGGGGGAGGAGAGACCCAGTACTTC.